This T cell receptor beta chain is from a study of T cell repertoires in cytomegalovirus infection. Study-level information: In public TCR beta signatures, there were indications of both CMV infection and matching HLA type.

A single record per CDR3 protein comes from TCRdb applying MiXCR to the reads. Of 40,000 to 60,000 distinct CDR3 sequences in the sample, about a fifth were seen once. As to this clonotype: The target antigen is unknown.

Sequenced here: CD8+ T cells from cultured PBMCs, sampled from culture after CMV antigen stimulation. The TCR sequence derives from a human donor in good health (CMV status not recorded). Some clones in this sample may be carry-over from other donors' samples.

CDR3 protein: CASGGLGGYTF. In DNA form, the CDR3 reads TGTGCCAGCGGCGGGCTAGGAGGCTACACCTTC. The chain carries TRBV11-2 and TRBJ1-2, with D unresolved. Germline CDR1 SGHAT, CDR2 FQNNGV. With 8 bases removed from V and 8 bases from J, the gap between germline ends came to 12 bases. The CDR3 has 11 residues.